A single T cell receptor (beta chain) is shown here with its context. Antigen unknown. The CDR3 has 15 residues. Germline lookup yields CDR1 SGHTS and CDR2 YDEGEE. Losses at the gene ends were 4 bases for V and 1 base for J; bases not matched to a gene: 4. 60 Vbeta and 13 Jbeta primers were used in PCR. Study processing details: Later work found 65 million to 85 million unique TCR beta chains, with roughly 11 million shared. Profiling relied on immunoSEQ multiplex PCR, and the TCRdb table lists in-frame clones only, not all of them. That table is the source of V, J and clone size, and D and trimming were worked out from the DNA. The table has roughly 150,000 clones, roughly 80% seen once. The data were taken from a study of cytomegalovirus exposure and HLA in healthy donors. Whole-study findings and limits: By a later analysis, the bulk of CMV-associated TCR beta chains appeared HLA-restricted. By HLA locus, TCR association rates varied in a later analysis, with DRB1 showing the most and HLA-C the fewest.

Donors likely had unrecorded immune exposures despite being nominally healthy when sampled. Specimen: PBMCs. The origin of this receptor is a male donor in good health and CMV-seronegative. This chain links TRBV5-8 with TRBJ1-5, with 8 bases identical to TRBD1. CDR3 sequence (DNA): TGTGCCAGCAGCCCGGGACAGGCGAGCAATCAGCCCCAGCATTTT. Its protein is CASSPGQASNQPQHF.